This T cell receptor beta chain was recovered during a study of CD8 T cells in Susac syndrome. After extraction with the RNeasy kit, roughly 0.5 to 1 ug of the RNA was reverse transcribed using random hexamers. TCRdb reanalysed the immunoSEQ multiplex PCR reads using MiXCR and keeps one entry per CDR3 protein. This table has about 190,000 distinct CDR3 sequences, around 93% appearing once. V was shortened by 5 bases and J by 7 bases, with 20 bases between the two germline ends. Germline CDR1 and CDR2: MNHNY and SVGAGI (reference sequence). CDR3 length: 15 residues. The specimen was CD8+ T cells from PBMCs. V is TRBV6-6 and J is TRBJ1-2; D is possibly TRBD1 (5 bases). This clonotype was sampled from a human donor with Susac syndrome. This chain's CDR3 is CASSSDGRVLRGYTF. The CDR3 DNA reads as TGTGCCAGCAGTAGCGACGGCAGGGTATTACGTGGCTACACCTTC.